Listed here are 30 T cell receptor beta chains from one sample, sequenced in a study of T cell responses to AZD1222 COVID-19 vaccine. Using immunoSEQ multiplex PCR, the repertoire was profiled, and TCRdb retains in-frame clones only, with some absent. Of roughly 120,000 clones listed, 88% are singletons. Sequencing was performed on peripheral blood, taken on day 0 of MenACWY control vaccination. The receptors come from an adult in good health.

This clone was seen a single time. The chain uses TRBV2 and TRBJ2-1, with TRBD2 identical over 10 bases. The V gene end was trimmed by 6 bases and the J gene end by 7 bases; junction bases not matched to a gene: 9. The CDR3 runs to 15 residues. CDR1 and CDR2 from the germline V gene are SNHLY and FYNNEI. CDR3 DNA: TGTGCCAGCAGACAAAGCGGGAGGGCCTTAAATGAGCAGTTCTTC. Protein product: CASRQSGRALNEQFF.

The chain links TRBV5-1 to TRBJ2-7; 16 positions agree with TRBD2. This CDR3 region has 16 residues. Germline CDR1 SGHRS, CDR2 YFSETQ. The V and J ends lost 4 bases and 5 bases, in that order; junction bases with no gene match: 6. CDR3 nucleotide sequence: TGCGCCAGCAGCCCCTCGGGACTAGCGGGAGGGGACGAGCAGTACTTC. Translating it yields CASSPSGLAGGDEQYF. Looking up the rest from reference TRBV5-1 and TRBJ2-7 gives the full variable domain: KAGVTQTPRYLIKTRGQQVTLSCSPISGHRSVSWYQQTPGQGLQFLFEYFSETQRNKGNFPGRFSGRQFSNSRSEMNVSTLELGDSALYLCASSPSGLAGGDEQYFGPGTRLTVT.

V and J are TRBV29-1 and TRBJ1-4; D perhaps matches TRBD1 (6 bases). The CDR3 loop spans 16 amino acids. Trimming left V 8 bases short and J 0 bases short, with 19 bases between. Looked up from germline, CDR1 is SQVTM and CDR2 is ANQGSEA. The CDR3 DNA reads as TGCAGCTTCACCGACTGGGGGCAAACAACTAATGAAAAACTGTTTTTT. It yields the protein CSFTDWGQTTNEKLFF.

This rearrangement joins TRBV5-4 to TRBJ1-1, with 8 nucleotides matching TRBD1. This CDR3 is 14 amino acids long. Germline V lookup: CDR1 SGHNT, CDR2 YYREEE (reference sequence). V gave up 4 bases and J gave up 0 bases; unmatched junction bases: 2. In nucleotides, the CDR3 is TGTGCCAGCAGCCCGGGACAGGTGAACACTGAAGCTTTCTTT. Its protein product is CASSPGQVNTEAFF.

The CDR3 DNA reads as TGTGCCAGCAGTGAAACCATTATCGCCTACGAGCAGTACTTC. Its translation is CASSETIIAYEQYF. V gene TRBV2 combines with J gene TRBJ2-7; D gene unclear. The CDR3 is made up of 14 amino acids. With 2 bases removed from V and 2 bases from J, the gap between germline ends came to 10 bases. Germline V gene sequence: CDR1 SNHLY, CDR2 FYNNEI.

The chain couples TRBV9 to TRBJ1-4, with D perhaps TRBD1 (5 bases). Deletions cut 0 bases from V and 4 bases from J, with 16 bases between. CDR1 and CDR2 (germline): SGDLS, YYNGEE. This CDR3 spans 17 amino acids. CDR3 residues: CASSVAARVTGNEKLFF. DNA of the CDR3: TGTGCCAGCAGCGTAGCGGCCAGGGTTACGGGTAATGAAAAACTGTTTTTT.

The V gene is TRBV5-4, the J gene TRBJ2-7, with 13 bases aligning to TRBD2. The junction had 5 bases not matched to a gene; V was cut back by 3 bases and J by 2 bases. The CDR3 contains 16 residues. Germline values: CDR1 SGHNT, CDR2 YYREEE (reference sequence). Written as DNA, the CDR3 is TGTGCCAGCAGCTCACTGGGACTAGCGGGGACCTACGAGCAGTACTTC. As protein: CASSSLGLAGTYEQYF.

The V call is TRBV2, the J call TRBJ1-1; the D gene is possibly TRBD1 (5 bases). This CDR3 has 13 residues. V dropped 10 bases and J dropped 3 bases, with 15 bases sitting between them. CDR1 is SNHLY and CDR2 is FYNNEI in the germline V gene. CDR3 sequence: CATATEKDTEAFF. In nucleotides, the CDR3 is TGTGCCACTGCGACAGAGAAGGACACTGAAGCTTTCTTT.

The chain combines TRBV2 with TRBJ1-1; D not certain. Germline V gives CDR1 SNHLY, CDR2 FYNNEI. The CDR3 is 17 amino acids. The V end was cut by 0 bases, the J end by 3 bases, with 17 bases between. This chain's CDR3 is CASSEALGKPADTEAFF. CDR3 in DNA: TGTGCCAGCAGTGAAGCCCTGGGTAAACCCGCGGACACTGAAGCTTTCTTT.

The chain couples TRBV3-1 (or the pseudogene TRBV3-2) to TRBJ1-1; tentative D call: TRBD1 (6 bases). This CDR3 spans 13 amino acids. Germline-derived CDR1 and CDR2 are LGHDT and YNNKEL (reference sequence). V lost 2 bases and J lost 6, with 10 bases in between. This CDR3 reads CASSQIRTAEAFF. CDR3 DNA: TGTGCCAGCAGCCAAATTAGGACAGCTGAAGCTTTCTTT.

CDR3 protein: CASSSPTSGDYGNTIYF. CDR3 coding DNA: TGTGCCAGCAGTTCACCCACCTCAGGGGACTACGGAAACACCATATATTTT. The chain combines TRBV28 with TRBJ1-3, with TRBD1 as a possible D gene (6 bases). Trimming took off 4 bases at V and 4 bases at J, with 20 bases between the two ends. Germline loops: CDR1 MDHEN, CDR2 SYDVKM. The CDR3 has 17 residues. Full variable domain (missing parts from reference TRBV28 and TRBJ1-3): DVKVTQSSRYLVKRTGEKVFLECVQDMDHENMFWYRQDPGLGLRLIYFSYDVKMKEKGDIPEGYSVSREKKERFSLILESASTNQTSMYLCASSSPTSGDYGNTIYFGEGSWLTVV.

This clone was seen a few times. This sequence joins TRBV6-1 and TRBJ2-3, with 10 bases aligning to TRBD2. Germline-derived CDR1 and CDR2 are MNHNS and SASEGT. CDR3 length: 16 amino acids. Germline trimming cut 1 base from V and 1 base from J; bases unmatched to any gene: 2. The CDR3 region is CASSEGAGGGTDTQYF. The CDR3 DNA sequence: TGTGCCAGCAGTGAAGGAGCGGGAGGGGGCACAGATACGCAGTATTTT.

This chain joins TRBV5-6 and TRBJ1-3, with TRBD1 matching 8 bases. There are 16 residues in the CDR3. Trimming removed 0 bases from V and 4 bases from J; junction bases left unmatched: 6. Germline CDR1 and CDR2: SGHDT and YYEEEE. The CDR3, as DNA: TGTGCCAGCAGCTTGGGGACAGGGCTATCCGGAAACACCATATATTTT. Translated: CASSLGTGLSGNTIYF.

The gene calls are TRBV28 and TRBJ1-3, with D hard to call. The CDR3 has 13 residues. The V end lost 8 bases, the J end lost 0 bases, and 8 bases lay between the germline ends. Germline V lookup: CDR1 MDHEN, CDR2 SYDVKM. DNA of the CDR3: TGTGCCAGCTCAGGAGGCTCTGGAAACACCATATATTTT. Translated: CASSGGSGNTIYF.

The chain employs TRBV5-4 and TRBJ2-1, with 9 bases fitting TRBD2. Unmatched junction bases numbered 5, after V lost 4 bases and J lost 3 bases. Germline V gene sequence: CDR1 SGHNT, CDR2 YYREEE (reference sequence). The CDR3 consists of 15 residues. The CDR3 sequence is CASSVLSGSYNEQFF. CDR3 nucleotides: TGTGCCAGCAGCGTCCTTAGCGGGAGCTACAATGAGCAGTTCTTC.

The V and J genes are TRBV7-6 and TRBJ1-6; D not resolved. Germline V lookup: CDR1 SGHVS, CDR2 FNYEAQ. V lost 2 bases and J 0 bases, leaving 8 bases between the germline ends. The CDR3 has 16 residues. CDR3 in amino acids: CASSLKESSYNSPLHF. In nucleotides, the CDR3 is TGTGCCAGCAGCTTAAAAGAGAGCTCCTATAATTCACCCCTCCACTTT.

The CDR3 spells CASSSTDGQGAGELFF. In DNA, the CDR3 is TGTGCCAGCAGCTCCACTGACGGACAGGGGGCCGGGGAGCTGTTTTTT. The rearrangement uses TRBV7-9 and TRBJ2-2, with 10 bases aligning to TRBD1. Losses at the gene ends were 4 bases for V and 6 bases for J; bases not matched to a gene: 8. Germline CDR1 SEHNR, CDR2 FQNEAQ (reference sequence). This CDR3 has 16 residues.

This chain links TRBV11-1 with TRBJ2-7, with D hard to call. The CDR3 sequence is 14 residues long. With 5 bases removed from V and 3 bases from J, the gap between germline ends came to 14 bases. From germline, CDR1 is SGHAT and CDR2 FQDESV (reference sequence). CDR3 nucleotide sequence: TGTGCCAGCAGCAGGCGACAAATCCTCTACGAGCAGTACTTC. Translating gives CASSRRQILYEQYF.

This sequence joins TRBV5-1 and TRBJ2-3; TRBD2 aligns across 9 bases. The CDR3 totals 16 residues. The J segment lost 0 bases and the V segment lost 2 bases, leaving 4 bases of the junction unmatched. Looked up from germline, CDR1 is SGHRS and CDR2 is YFSETQ. Here the CDR3 reads CASSFGLARSTDTQYF. The DNA of the CDR3 is TGCGCCAGCAGCTTCGGACTAGCGAGAAGCACAGATACGCAGTATTTT.

The chain employs TRBV6-1 and TRBJ1-2; D is undetermined. CDR1 is MNHNS and CDR2 is SASEGT in the germline V gene. Trimming stripped 1 base from V and 6 bases from J, with 12 bases between. CDR3 length equals 14 residues. The CDR3 sequence: CASSEGRIQDGYTF. DNA of the CDR3: TGTGCCAGCAGTGAAGGTCGCATTCAGGATGGCTACACCTTC.

The gene calls are TRBV28 and TRBJ2-3, with 14 bases identical to TRBD2. The V gene's germline CDR1 is MDHEN and CDR2 SYDVKM. The CDR3 runs 16 residues. V lost 2 bases, J lost 8 bases, and 6 bases stayed unmatched. CDR3 in amino acids: CASSLGTSGGLGTQYF. For the CDR3, the DNA is TGTGCCAGCAGTTTAGGGACTAGCGGGGGACTAGGTACGCAGTATTTT. Full variable domain (rest looked up from reference TRBV28 and TRBJ2-3): DVKVTQSSRYLVKRTGEKVFLECVQDMDHENMFWYRQDPGLGLRLIYFSYDVKMKEKGDIPEGYSVSREKKERFSLILESASTNQTSMYLCASSLGTSGGLGTQYFGPGTRLTVL.

V gene TRBV27 combines with J gene TRBJ1-4; no definite D call. Germline V gives CDR1 MNHEY, CDR2 SMNVEV (reference sequence). The V gene lost 5 bases and the J gene lost 5 bases, with 15 bases spanning the gap. This CDR3 comprises 15 residues. CDR3 nucleotide sequence: TGTGCCAGCAGTGGCAAGGGAGTTATAAATGAAAAACTGTTTTTT. Translated: CASSGKGVINEKLFF.

As DNA, the CDR3 is TGTGCCAGCAGCGGCGGGGGGCAAGAGACCCAGTACTTC. This codes for CASSGGGQETQYF. The chain recombines TRBV9 with TRBJ2-5; TRBD2 aligns across 8 bases. The CDR3 spans 13 residues. Per germline, CDR1 SGDLS and CDR2 YYNGEE. V lost 3 bases to trimming and J lost 2 bases; unmatched junction nucleotides: 0.

The rearrangement links TRBV29-1 to TRBJ2-1, with 9 bases that match TRBD1. V was pared by 8 bases and J by 7 bases, with 6 bases of the junction left unmatched. This CDR3 contains 12 residues. CDR1 and CDR2 from the germline V gene are SQVTM and ANQGSEA. CDR3 nucleotide sequence: TGCAGCTCGGGACAGGGTAGAAATGAGCAGTTCTTC. Translated: CSSGQGRNEQFF.

CDR3 amino acids: CASSSLGDFGYTF. In DNA, the CDR3 is TGTGCCAGCAGTTCCCTTGGGGATTTTGGCTACACCTTC. The chain employs TRBV6-6 and TRBJ1-2; D call uncertain. Germline V CDR1 and CDR2: MNHNY, SVGAGI (reference sequence). The CDR3 loop spans 13 amino acids. V lost 4 bases to trimming and J lost 7 bases, with 13 bases between them.

The chain recombines TRBV5-1 with TRBJ2-7; no reliable D call. In germline, CDR1 is SGHRS, CDR2 YFSETQ. V dropped 5 bases and J dropped 2 bases, with 11 bases sitting between them. CDR3 length: 13 amino acids. Here the CDR3 DNA reads TGCGCCAGCAGGAGTCTTGAAACCTACGAGCAGTACTTC. This codes for CASRSLETYEQYF.

The CDR3 nucleotides are TGTGCCAGCAGCTGGACTGTGGGGACTAGCGGCCGATTTCAAGAGACCCAGTACTTC. The encoded protein is CASSWTVGTSGRFQETQYF. The J gene is TRBJ2-5, the V gene TRBV5-6; TRBD2 matches 11 bases. Losses at the gene ends were 3 bases for V and 2 bases for J; bases not matched to a gene: 15. The CDR3 has 19 residues. Looked up from germline, CDR1 is SGHDT and CDR2 is YYEEEE.

V and J are TRBV27 and TRBJ2-7; D unclear. Germline CDR1 is MNHEY and CDR2 is SMNVEV (reference sequence). The CDR3 covers 14 residues. The V end lost 6 bases, the J end lost 5 bases, and 17 bases lay between the germline ends. The chain's CDR3 is CASSPTPVSDEQYF. The DNA of the CDR3 is TGTGCCAGCAGCCCAACGCCCGTCTCGGACGAGCAGTACTTC.

The chain is built from TRBV4-1 and TRBJ2-1, with unresolved D. V lost 3 bases and J 4 bases, leaving 7 bases between the germline ends. Germline V gene sequence: CDR1 MGHRA, CDR2 YSYEKL. The CDR3 contains 13 residues. The CDR3 reads CASSQESYNEQFF. CDR3 sequence (DNA): TGCGCCAGCAGCCAGGAGAGTTACAATGAGCAGTTCTTC.

The J gene is TRBJ1-2, the V gene TRBV2; D is uncertain. V shed 5 bases and J shed 6 bases, with 1 base lying between them. CDR3 size: 9 residues. Per germline, CDR1 SNHLY and CDR2 FYNNEI. The CDR3 sequence is CASSHGYTF. The CDR3 nucleotides read TGTGCCAGCAGTCATGGCTACACCTTC. The whole variable domain, remainder taken from reference TRBV2 and TRBJ1-2, is EPEVTQTPSHQVTQMGQEVILRCVPISNHLYFYWYRQILGQKVEFLVSFYNNEISEKSEIFDDQFSVERPDGSNFTLKIRSTKLEDSAMYFCASSHGYTFGSGTRLTVV.